A selection of T cell receptor beta chains follows, all from one sample in a study of shared clonotypes between healthy human individuals. Produced via immunoSEQ multiplex PCR; TCRdb's table is partial and in-frame only. The data show 2,500,000 or so clones, with about 90% seen just once and 0.37% held by the top ten. Source material: naive CD4+ T cells from PBMCs. These receptors were collected from a man younger than 30 in good health. Some clones in this sample may be carry-over from other donors' samples. CDR3s include the opening cysteine and the closing phenylalanine or tryptophan. Fields, in order: CDR3 length, V gene, D gene, clone size, J gene, CDR3 DNA, CDR3 protein. The D gene is left open where the match is weak. Clone sizes are given selectively: once, few, many, or a class where the clone is expanded.

>13|TRBV11-3|.|once|TRBJ2-5
TGTGCCAGCAGCTTAGGCAGAAAAGAGACCCAGTACTTC
CASSLGRKETQYF
>17|TRBV11-3|TRBD2|.|TRBJ2-1
TGTGCCAGCAGCTTAGCTGACATGGCGGGGGGTGGGAATGAGCAGTTCTTC
CASSLADMAGGGNEQFF
>13|TRBV29-1|.|few|TRBJ1-1
TGCAGCGTCTCGGATCCTCTGAACACTGAAGCTTTCTTT
CSVSDPLNTEAFF
>16|TRBV7-2|.|.|TRBJ2-1
TGTGCCAGCAGCTTAGAAGCGGTGCGCTCCTACAATGAGCAGTTCTTC
CASSLEAVRSYNEQFF
>11|TRBV14|.|.|TRBJ2-7
TGTGCCAGCAGCTCGCTCAACGAGCAGTACTTC
CASSSLNEQYF
>14|TRBV10-3|.|.|TRBJ1-2
TGTGCCACCCAAGATGGGGGGGCCATTGATGGCTACACCTTC
CATQDGGAIDGYTF
>12|TRBV6-5|.|.|TRBJ1-2
TGTGCCAGCGCCGGCGGGCCCTGGGGCTACACCTTC
CASAGGPWGYTF
>16|TRBV5-1|.|.|TRBJ1-3
TGCGCCAGCAGCGCGGACACGGCGCACTCTGGAAACACCATATATTTT
CASSADTAHSGNTIYF
>14|TRBV5-1|.|.|TRBJ1-4
TGCGCCAGCAGCTCGGGAGCTCTGGGTGAAAAACTGTTTTTT
CASSSGALGEKLFF
>15|TRBV5-1|.|.|TRBJ1-4
TGCGCCAGCAGCTTGGTCATAGGGGCAGATGAAAAACTGTTTTTT
CASSLVIGADEKLFF
>12|TRBV6-5|.|.|TRBJ1-2
TGTGCCAGCAGTAGACAGGAAAGTGGCTACACCTTC
CASSRQESGYTF
>15|TRBV7-6|TRBD1|once|TRBJ2-2
TGTGCCAGCAGCTTAGTACAGGGGGCAACCGGGGAGCTGTTTTTT
CASSLVQGATGELFF
>12|TRBV10-3|.|.|TRBJ1-1
TGTGCCATCAGTGATGTTAAGGGTGAAGCTTTCTTT
CAISDVKGEAFF
>13|TRBV6-5|.|.|TRBJ1-2
TGTGCCAGCAGCCAGTTAGGAGGGAGCGGCTACACCTTC
CASSQLGGSGYTF
>17|TRBV23-1|TRBD1|once|TRBJ2-2
TGCGCCAGCAGTCAAAAAAGTGGGACAGCGAACACCGGGGAGCTGTTTTTT
CASSQKSGTANTGELFF
>15|TRBV11-2|.|.|TRBJ1-2
TGTGCCAGCAGCCCAGACAGGAACCCTAACTATGGCTACACCTTC
CASSPDRNPNYGYTF
>14|TRBV5-4|.|.|TRBJ1-1
TGTGCCAGCAGCTTGGGTTCAGGGGACACTGAAGCTTTCTTT
CASSLGSGDTEAFF
>16|TRBV19|TRBD1|.|TRBJ1-5
TGTGCCAGTAGTCCCCGGGACAGGGGGCTGGTTCAGCCCCAGCATTTT
CASSPRDRGLVQPQHF
>16|TRBV19|TRBD2|.|TRBJ2-7
TGTGCCAGTAGGGCCGATCGGCCTAGCGGGAGGTACGAGCAGTACTTC
CASRADRPSGRYEQYF
>15|TRBV18|.|.|TRBJ2-7
TGTGCCAGCTCACCAGGTGCCGGCGCTGAGTACGAGCAGTACTTC
CASSPGAGAEYEQYF
>16|TRBV5-1|.|.|TRBJ2-1
TGCGCCAGCAGGTCCCACGGAAGGGAAGGCTACAATGAGCAGTTCTTC
CASRSHGREGYNEQFF
>11|TRBV30|.|.|TRBJ2-5
TGTGCCTGGACGCTTCGAGGGGCCCAGTACTTC
CAWTLRGAQYF
>13|TRBV28|.|once|TRBJ1-2
TGTGCCAGCAGTTTATTTTCAGGGAATGGCTACACCTTC
CASSLFSGNGYTF
>15|TRBV7-9|.|.|TRBJ2-5
TGTGCCAGCAGCCGCAGTTGGCACAGCCAAGAGACCCAGTACTTC
CASSRSWHSQETQYF
>15|TRBV11-3|TRBD2|.|TRBJ2-1
TGTGCCAGCAGTCCTCAGGGAGGGTCCTACAATGAGCAGTTCTTC
CASSPQGGSYNEQFF
>14|TRBV19|TRBD2|.|TRBJ2-5
TGTGCCAGTAGTGGGATAGCGGGAGCAGAGACCCAGTACTTC
CASSGIAGAETQYF
>14|TRBV5-1|.|.|TRBJ2-2
TGCGCCAGCAGCGGGTCGACGAACACCGGGGAGCTGTTTTTT
CASSGSTNTGELFF
>16|TRBV7-2|TRBD2|once|TRBJ2-3
TGTGCCAGCAGCTTAACACTAGCGGGAGGGGGTGATACGCAGTATTTT
CASSLTLAGGGDTQYF
>16|TRBV5-8|TRBD1|.|TRBJ1-5
TGTGCCAGCAGCCGTGGGACAGGGGGTTCGAATCAGCCCCAGCATTTT
CASSRGTGGSNQPQHF
>17|TRBV7-7|TRBD2|.|TRBJ2-1
TGTGCCAGCAGCCCTATAGCGGGCCAAAGCTCCTACAATGAGCAGTTCTTC
CASSPIAGQSSYNEQFF
>15|TRBV5-1|TRBD2|.|TRBJ2-7
TGCGCCAGCAGCCGTAGCGGGAGGGCCTCCTACGAGCAGTACTTC
CASSRSGRASYEQYF
>15|TRBV7-2|.|.|TRBJ1-5
TGTGCCAGCAGCCCCACCGGGCGGTCCAATCAGCCCCAGCATTTT
CASSPTGRSNQPQHF
>15|TRBV29-1|.|.|TRBJ2-7
TGCAGCGTTGAAGAGGCGGGGATACTAACCTACGAGCAGTACTTC
CSVEEAGILTYEQYF
>13|TRBV29-1|.|.|TRBJ2-5
TGCAGCGTCATAAGAGGGGGGATAGAGACCCAGTACTTC
CSVIRGGIETQYF
>13|TRBV10-2|TRBD1|.|TRBJ2-1
TGCGCCAGCAGGGGGGACAGCTACAATGAGCAGTTCTTC
CASRGDSYNEQFF
>15|TRBV10-2|TRBD2|.|TRBJ2-3
TGCGCCAGCAGTGAAAGCGGGAGGGCGTCGGATACGCAGTATTTT
CASSESGRASDTQYF
>15|TRBV5-1|TRBD1|.|TRBJ1-2
TGCGCCAGCAGCTTGGCCGGGACAGGGACCTATGGCTACACCTTC
CASSLAGTGTYGYTF
>13|TRBV5-4|.|.|TRBJ1-1
TGTGCCAGCAGCTTGGGACATCGGAGGGAAGCTTTCTTT
CASSLGHRREAFF
>16|TRBV18|.|.|TRBJ2-2
TGTGCCAGCTCACCGTCGATAGAGACGAACACCGGGGAGCTGTTTTTT
CASSPSIETNTGELFF
>13|TRBV5-1|.|.|TRBJ2-5
TGCGCCAGCAGCTCAACTAGCCAAGAGACCCAGTACTTC
CASSSTSQETQYF
>15|TRBV28|TRBD1|once|TRBJ1-5
TGTGCCAGCAGTTCCACGGGACAGGGGGACCAGCCCCAGCATTTT
CASSSTGQGDQPQHF
>12|TRBV6-1|TRBD1|few|TRBJ1-2
TGTGCCAGCAGGCGACAGGGTGACGGCTACACCTTC
CASRRQGDGYTF
>14|TRBV28|.|.|TRBJ1-1
TGTGCCAGCACCACCCAGAGTATGAACACTGAAGCTTTCTTT
CASTTQSMNTEAFF
>14|TRBV27|TRBD1|.|TRBJ1-1
TGTGCCAGCAGTTCGCCCGACAGGGTCACTGAAGCTTTCTTT
CASSSPDRVTEAFF
>15|TRBV9|.|.|TRBJ2-3
TGTGCCAGCAGCGTAGGTAGGGGGAGCACAGATACGCAGTATTTT
CASSVGRGSTDTQYF
>13|TRBV30|.|.|TRBJ2-1
TGTGCCTGGAGTAGGGGCCCGTACAATGAGCAGTTCTTC
CAWSRGPYNEQFF
>15|TRBV7-7|TRBD2|.|TRBJ2-7
TGTGCCAGCAGCGCCCTTAGCGGGACGGGATACGAGCAGTACTTC
CASSALSGTGYEQYF
>14|TRBV28|TRBD1|few|TRBJ1-1
TGTGCCAGCAGAACCGGGACAGGGTACGGTGAAGCTTTCTTT
CASRTGTGYGEAFF
>15|TRBV5-4|.|.|TRBJ1-4
TGTGCCAGCCGCTCTGGGGGCAGCTCTAATGAAAAACTGTTTTTT
CASRSGGSSNEKLFF